This record looks at one TCR beta chain sequence and its context. Its antigen is undetermined. CDR3 length: 15 residues. In germline, CDR1 is KGHDR, CDR2 SFDVKD. V was clipped by 3 bases and J by 6 bases, with 15 bases between them. This entry comes from a study of blood T cells in healthy people across ages. Regarding the study as a whole: Diversity of TCR beta per million T cells declined in a roughly linear way with age. PBMC samples, being unsorted, prevented any conclusive comparison of naive and antigen-experienced cells.

A second PCR of 7 to 11 cycles used a sample-barcoded 5' primer and a J-beta primer mix. MiXCR, applied by TCRdb to the 5' RACE reads, yields one record per CDR3 protein. The top ten clones hold roughly 40% of a sample with about 750,000 distinct CDR3 sequences, about 53% of them seen once. The sample taken for sequencing was blood. The sequence came from an elderly man in good health. The chain employs TRBV24-1 and TRBJ2-3; D gene uncertain. The CDR3 reads CATSDAGSTSDTQYF. The CDR3 nucleotides read TGTGCCACCAGTGATGCCGGGTCAACCTCGGATACGCAGTATTTT.